Listed below are T cell receptor beta chains from one sample, sequenced in a study of T cell repertoires in cytomegalovirus infection. The antigens for these receptors are not known. TCRdb redid the calling of the reads with MiXCR, one entry per CDR3 protein. Of 600,000 to 700,000 distinct CDR3 sequences detected, 30% to 35% appear once; the ten largest clones hold 15% to 20%. Sequenced material: cultured PBMCs, taken from culture after CMV antigen stimulation. The receptors here all came from a human donor in good health (CMV status not recorded). Some clones in this sample may be carry-over from other donors' samples. CDR3s include the opening cysteine and the closing phenylalanine or tryptophan. A D gene is named only where the DNA matches it firmly. Where a row states a size, it is once, few, many or the class of an expanded clone; other rows omit it.

d_call	j_call	v_call	clone_size	cdr3_aa	cdr3_nt
TRBD1	TRBJ2-2	TRBV6-6	few	CASSSTGVNTGELFF	TGTGCCAGCAGTTCGACAGGGGTGAACACCGGGGAGCTGTTTTTT
NA	TRBJ1-1	TRBV7-8	many	CASSNSGWTLNTEAFF	TGTGCCAGCAGCAACTCGGGTTGGACCCTGAACACTGAAGCTTTCTTT
NA	TRBJ2-2	TRBV10-3	few	CAIRDSATGELFF	TGTGCCATCAGAGACAGCGCCACCGGGGAGCTGTTTTTT
TRBD2	TRBJ2-7	TRBV7-2	NA	CASSLAWLAGTEQYF	TGTGCCAGCAGCTTAGCGTGGCTAGCGGGAACCGAGCAGTACTTC
TRBD2	TRBJ2-1	TRBV18	NA	CASSQGTSGYNEQFF	TGTGCCAGCTCACAGGGGACTAGCGGGTACAATGAGCAGTTCTTC
TRBD1	TRBJ1-2	TRBV12-3/TRBV12-4	few	CASSSTHRGLDYGYTF	TGTGCCAGCAGTTCTACGCACAGGGGGTTGGACTATGGCTACACCTTC
TRBD1	TRBJ2-5	TRBV7-7	NA	CASSPRTGGLETQYF	TGTGCCAGCAGCCCTAGGACAGGGGGTTTGGAGACCCAGTACTTC
TRBD2	TRBJ2-1	TRBV11-2	few	CASSSQFSGGAGNEQFF	TGTGCCAGCAGCTCTCAATTTAGCGGGGGGGCCGGCAATGAGCAGTTCTTC
TRBD1	TRBJ2-7	TRBV20-1	NA	CSAYSGTEGYYEQYF	TGCAGTGCTTACTCCGGGACAGAAGGATACTACGAGCAGTACTTC
NA	TRBJ1-4	TRBV12-3/TRBV12-4	NA	CASSFLEGLNEKLFF	TGTGCCAGCAGTTTCCTGGAGGGTCTGAATGAAAAACTGTTTTTT
TRBD1	TRBJ1-2	TRBV11-3	NA	CASSLAPGQGSGGYTF	TGTGCCAGCAGCTTAGCTCCGGGACAGGGATCTGGCGGCTACACCTTC
NA	TRBJ2-7	TRBV6-2/TRBV6-3	few	CASSLSRDRYEQYF	TGTGCCAGCAGTCTCTCACGGGATCGGTACGAGCAGTACTTC
TRBD1	TRBJ2-1	TRBV2	once	CASRGTGTNEQFF	TGTGCCAGCAGGGGGACAGGGACGAATGAGCAGTTCTTC
NA	TRBJ1-5	TRBV20-1	NA	CSAPGQPQHF	TGCAGTGCCCCAGGACAGCCCCAGCATTTT
NA	TRBJ2-3	TRBV24-1	NA	CATSASSTDTQYF	TGTGCCACCAGTGCCTCTAGCACAGATACGCAGTATTTT
TRBD1	TRBJ1-1	TRBV28	NA	CASSPYRQGGYTEAFF	TGTGCCAGCAGTCCTTACCGACAGGGGGGATACACTGAAGCTTTCTTT
TRBD1	TRBJ2-1	TRBV19	few	CASSITGTGTYNEQFF	TGTGCCAGTAGTATAACCGGGACAGGTACCTACAATGAGCAGTTCTTC
NA	TRBJ2-1	TRBV7-9	NA	CASSFTQGGNEQFF	TGTGCCAGCAGCTTTACTCAGGGTGGCAATGAGCAGTTCTTC
NA	TRBJ2-1	TRBV7-2	many	CASSLVGTNHNEQFF	TGTGCCAGCAGCTTAGTAGGGACAAACCACAATGAGCAGTTCTTC
TRBD2	TRBJ2-3	TRBV7-8	many	CASSLLAGGHRDTQYF	TGTGCCAGCAGCTTACTAGCGGGAGGGCATCGCGATACGCAGTATTTT
TRBD1	TRBJ2-5	TRBV7-6	NA	CASSANRDREETQYF	TGTGCCAGCAGCGCCAACCGGGACAGGGAAGAGACCCAGTACTTC
NA	TRBJ2-1	TRBV7-7	NA	CASSAGTAFNEQFF	TGTGCCAGCAGCGCCGGGACGGCCTTCAATGAGCAGTTCTTC
TRBD1	TRBJ1-2	TRBV6-1	few	CASSGQALYGYTF	TGTGCCAGCAGCGGACAGGCCCTCTATGGCTACACCTTC
NA	TRBJ1-2	TRBV14	NA	CASSQDRQAYGYTF	TGTGCCAGCAGCCAAGATCGGCAGGCCTATGGCTACACCTTC
NA	TRBJ1-1	TRBV12-3/TRBV12-4	NA	CASSPRRTVPEAFF	TGTGCCAGCAGTCCCCGACGGACCGTGCCCGAAGCTTTCTTT
NA	TRBJ2-5	TRBV18	once	CASSPITQETQYF	TGTGCCAGCTCACCGATAACCCAAGAGACCCAGTACTTC
TRBD2	TRBJ2-1	TRBV6-5	few	CASSRTIAGEAFF	TGTGCCAGCAGTCGCACGATAGCGGGAGAGGCGTTCTTC
NA	TRBJ2-6	TRBV15	NA	CATSRAGAGANVLTF	TGTGCCACCAGCAGAGCGGGAGCAGGGGCCAACGTCCTGACTTTC
NA	TRBJ2-3	TRBV4-3	few	CASSQEWSADTQYF	TGCGCCAGCAGCCAAGAATGGAGTGCAGATACGCAGTATTTT
NA	TRBJ1-4	TRBV11-2	NA	CASNTVGEKLFF	TGTGCCAGCAATACCGTCGGTGAAAAACTGTTTTTT
NA	TRBJ2-3	TRBV15	NA	CATSRVWRSTDTQYF	TGTGCCACCAGCAGAGTCTGGCGGAGCACAGATACGCAGTATTTT
TRBD1	TRBJ1-5	TRBV20-1	NA	CSATGESNQPQHF	TGCAGTGCCACAGGGGAGAGCAATCAGCCCCAGCATTTT
TRBD2	TRBJ2-7	TRBV7-2	many	CASSSAGRTFYEQYF	TGTGCCAGCAGCTCAGCCGGGAGGACCTTCTACGAGCAGTACTTC
TRBD1	TRBJ1-2	TRBV7-8	few	CASSRTGGLGYTF	TGTGCCAGCAGCCGTACAGGGGGCCTCGGCTACACCTTC
TRBD1	TRBJ1-2	TRBV6-5	NA	CASRPYDRDYGYTF	TGTGCCAGCAGGCCATATGACAGGGACTATGGCTACACCTTC
TRBD1	TRBJ2-1	TRBV7-6	many	CASSQDRGLSSAYNEQFF	TGTGCCAGCAGCCAAGACAGGGGGCTGAGTAGCGCTTACAATGAGCAGTTCTTC
NA	TRBJ2-1	TRBV14	NA	CASSQGVRRERDNEQFF	TGTGCCAGCAGCCAAGGTGTGCGCAGGGAAAGGGACAATGAGCAGTTCTTC
NA	TRBJ1-5	TRBV6-8	NA	CASRVTRVSNQPQHF	TGTGCCAGCAGAGTTACCCGTGTAAGCAATCAGCCCCAGCATTTT
NA	TRBJ2-7	TRBV6-1	few	CASTPAGQNYEQYF	TGTGCCAGCACCCCGGCGGGACAGAACTACGAGCAGTACTTC
TRBD2	TRBJ2-7	TRBV28	few	CASSSPFSGFSYEQYF	TGTGCCAGCAGTTCACCATTTAGCGGGTTCTCCTACGAGCAGTACTTC
NA	TRBJ1-4	TRBV29-1	NA	CSATNGEKLFF	TGCAGCGCCACGAACGGGGAAAAACTGTTTTTT
TRBD1	TRBJ1-2	TRBV7-2	NA	CASSLAAGGPWGGYTF	TGTGCCAGCAGCTTAGCGGCAGGGGGCCCCTGGGGTGGCTACACCTTC
NA	TRBJ2-3	TRBV28	NA	CATRKSSTDTQYF	TGTGCCACCAGGAAATCTAGCACAGATACGCAGTATTTT
TRBD1	TRBJ1-6	TRBV19	few	CASSITGDNSPLHF	TGTGCCAGTAGTATCACAGGGGACAATTCACCCCTCCACTTT
NA	TRBJ2-1	TRBV5-4	few	CASSRTEAAVYNEQFF	TGTGCCAGCAGCAGGACGGAAGCAGCAGTCTACAATGAGCAGTTCTTC
NA	TRBJ1-2	TRBV6-2/TRBV6-3	few	CASSYSLESRDYGYTF	TGTGCCAGCAGTTACTCTTTGGAGTCAAGGGACTATGGCTACACCTTC
TRBD1	TRBJ2-3	TRBV7-2	many	CASSRDRTSDTQYF	TGTGCCAGCAGCAGGGACAGGACATCAGATACGCAGTATTTT
NA	TRBJ2-3	TRBV29-1	NA	CSVTTGLTDTQYF	TGCAGCGTCACGACAGGTCTTACCGATACGCAGTATTTT
NA	TRBJ2-1	TRBV24-1	NA	CATSDRQGEQFF	TGTGCCACCAGTGACCGACAAGGTGAGCAGTTCTTC
TRBD2	TRBJ2-7	TRBV19	NA	CASRPRGEPSYEQYF	TGTGCCAGTAGGCCTCGGGGGGAACCTTCCTACGAGCAGTACTTC
NA	TRBJ1-1	TRBV5-1	NA	CASSLEGWGTKNTEAFF	TGCGCCAGCAGCTTGGAAGGGTGGGGGACTAAGAACACTGAAGCTTTCTTT
TRBD2	TRBJ2-7	TRBV12-5	NA	CASGLALLAAAF	TGTGCTAGTGGTTTGGCACTACTAGCGGCGGCCTTC
TRBD2	TRBJ2-7	TRBV6-5	NA	CVSKRTSGGYEQYF	TGTGTCAGCAAACGGACTAGCGGAGGCTACGAGCAGTACTTC